Judged by abundance, the clone carrying this T cell receptor (beta chain) is medium-sized. Antigen specificity is unknown. CDR1 is ENHRY and CDR2 is SYGVKD in the germline V gene. This CDR3 has 15 amino acids. The V end was cut by 3 bases, the J end by 4 bases, with 13 bases between. This specimen comes from a study of liver allograft versus peripheral blood T cells. Looking at the study overall: Intrahepatic T cell receptor repertoires from transplanted livers were compared against repertoires in recipients' peripheral blood.

TCRdb called the reads again in MiXCR, with one record for every CDR3 protein. The sample lists about 9,100 distinct CDR3 sequences; roughly 22% were seen once. Findings and caveats of the study: Reports indicated that T cell receptor repertoires inside liver allografts differed from those in peripheral blood.

This chain links TRBV10-3 with TRBJ2-1; no definite D call. The TCR comes from a human patient who had a liver transplant. The graft donor may account for some of the T cells. For the CDR3, the DNA is TGTGCCATCAGTGAAGGATATGGGCATTACAATGAGCAGTTCTTC. Its translation is CAISEGYGHYNEQFF.